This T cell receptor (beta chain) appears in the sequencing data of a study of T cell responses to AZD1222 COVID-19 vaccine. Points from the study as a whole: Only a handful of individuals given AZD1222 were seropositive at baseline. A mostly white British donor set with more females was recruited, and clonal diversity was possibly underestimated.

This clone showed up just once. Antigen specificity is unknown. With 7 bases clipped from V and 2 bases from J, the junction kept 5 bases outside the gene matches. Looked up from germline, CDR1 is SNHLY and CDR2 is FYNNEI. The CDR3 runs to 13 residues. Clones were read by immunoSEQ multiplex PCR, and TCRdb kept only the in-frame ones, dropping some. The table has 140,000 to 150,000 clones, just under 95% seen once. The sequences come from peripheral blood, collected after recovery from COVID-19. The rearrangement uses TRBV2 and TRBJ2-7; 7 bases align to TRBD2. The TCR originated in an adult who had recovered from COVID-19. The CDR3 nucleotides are TGTGCCAGCACGCCGGGGACTACCTACGAGCAGTACTTC. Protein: CASTPGTTYEQYF.